The 25 T cell receptor beta chains presented below share a single source sample, sequenced in a study of OX40 agonist ivuxolimab in advanced cancers. Sequencing was performed with immunoSEQ multiplex PCR; in TCRdb, only in-frame clones are kept and a portion is missing. The sample consists of 100,000 to 120,000 clones, approximately 89% of them appearing once. The sequenced sample was CD4+ or CD8+ T cells sorted from blood, obtained in a trial of the OX40 agonist ivuxolimab. The receptors were gathered from an adult with an advanced solid tumor such as melanoma, head and neck, liver or kidney cancer.

This CDR3 reads CASSIRRGQETQYF. DNA of the CDR3: TGTGCCAGTAGTATTCGTCGGGGGCAAGAGACCCAGTACTTC. The gene calls are TRBV19 and TRBJ2-5; D may be TRBD2 (6 bases). V dropped 3 bases and J dropped 2 bases, with 10 bases sitting between them. The germline CDR1 and CDR2 sequences are LNHDA and SQIVND (reference sequence). The CDR3 covers 14 residues.

CDR3 nucleotide sequence: TGTGCCAGCAGTGAATCAGGAGGCTACACCTTC. Translated: CASSESGGYTF. This rearrangement joins TRBV25-1 to TRBJ1-2; no clear D. V was shortened by 1 base and J by 8 bases, with 5 bases between the two germline ends. The CDR3 has 11 residues. Germline CDR1 reads MGHDK; CDR2 reads SYGVNS.

V usage is TRBV18 and J usage is TRBJ2-4, with TRBD1 as a possible D gene (6 bases). Germline CDR1 and CDR2: KGHSH and LQKENI. There are 14 residues in the CDR3. Trimming removed 4 bases from V and 5 bases from J, with 12 bases in between. CDR3 loop: CASSRDGQQNIQYF. For the CDR3, the DNA is TGTGCCAGCTCACGAGACGGACAGCAAAACATTCAGTACTTC.

V gene TRBV7-9 combines with J gene TRBJ2-1; TRBD1 matches 8 bases. Germline V gene data show CDR1 as SEHNR and CDR2 as FQNEAQ (reference sequence). After removal of 5 bases from V and 0 bases from J, the junction contained 12 bases not matched to a gene. The CDR3 runs 18 residues. DNA for the CDR3: TGTGCCAGCAGCCCTGGACAGGGAGCGTCAAGCTCCTACAATGAGCAGTTCTTC. This codes for CASSPGQGASSSYNEQFF.

V usage is TRBV30 and J usage is TRBJ1-5; weak D call: TRBD1 (5 bases). The CDR3 covers 17 residues. The germline V gene encodes CDR1 GTSNPN and CDR2 SVGIG (reference sequence). The ends were cut back, 0 bases at V and 0 bases at J, with 15 bases in the middle. The CDR3 reads CAWSVRGSGYSNQPQHF. CDR3 coding DNA: TGTGCCTGGAGTGTACGGGGCAGCGGTTATAGCAATCAGCCCCAGCATTTT.

The chain employs TRBV11-2 and TRBJ1-2; TRBD1 agrees at 7 bases. V was pared by 5 bases and J by 0 bases, with 6 bases of the junction left unmatched. The CDR3 extends over 15 amino acids. CDR1 is SGHAT, CDR2 FQNNGV, per germline. The CDR3 DNA reads as TGTGCCAGCAGCACTTACAGGGGAGCTAACTATGGCTACACCTTC. Its translation: CASSTYRGANYGYTF.

The V and J genes are TRBV19 and TRBJ2-7; 8 bases agree with TRBD1. There are 15 residues in the CDR3. V shed 6 bases and J 2 bases; nucleotides not matched to a gene: 9. CDR1 and CDR2 (germline): LNHDA, SQIVND (reference sequence). DNA for the CDR3: TGTGCCAGTAGCCCCCCGGGACAGGTTCCCTACGAGCAGTACTTC. Translating gives CASSPPGQVPYEQYF.

J is TRBJ2-3 and V is TRBV11-2, with 12 bases that match TRBD1. Germline V lookup: CDR1 SGHAT, CDR2 FQNNGV. The CDR3 is 17 amino acids. J gave up 6 bases and V 1 base, and 8 bases lay outside the gene matches. Here the CDR3 reads CASSLVGGGQGADTQYF. The DNA for the CDR3 is TGTGCCAGCAGCTTAGTAGGCGGGGGACAGGGGGCGGATACGCAGTATTTT.

CDR3 loop: CASSSPWGRSNQPQHF. The CDR3 region has the DNA TGTGCCAGCAGCTCCCCTTGGGGACGGAGCAATCAGCCCCAGCATTTT. This chain connects TRBV5-8 to TRBJ1-5; a possible D gene is TRBD1 (5 bases). Trimming took off 3 bases at V and 1 base at J, with 14 bases between the two ends. The CDR3 sequence is 16 residues long. Per the germline V gene, CDR1 is SGHTS and CDR2 is YDEGEE.

This chain uses TRBV28 with TRBJ2-3; no clear D. The V end was cut by 6 bases, the J end by 2 bases, with 0 bases between. This CDR3 has 10 residues. The V gene's germline CDR1 is MDHEN and CDR2 SYDVKM. CDR3 in DNA: TGTGCCAGCAGCACAGATACGCAGTATTTT. Translated: CASSTDTQYF.

The V call is TRBV18, the J call TRBJ1-1; a weak D match, TRBD1 (6 bases). This CDR3 is built from 16 residues. V was clipped by 4 bases and J by 0 bases, with 15 bases between them. Germline values: CDR1 KGHSH, CDR2 LQKENI. The CDR3 sequence is CASSRYSGQLNTEAFF. In DNA, the CDR3 is TGTGCCAGCTCACGCTATAGTGGACAGCTGAACACTGAAGCTTTCTTT.

The chain has TRBV18 and TRBJ1-5, with TRBD1 matching 8 bases. Germline trimming cut 6 bases from V and 7 bases from J; bases unmatched to any gene: 5. This CDR3 has 13 amino acids. CDR1 KGHSH and CDR2 LQKENI come from the germline V gene. DNA for the CDR3: TGTGCCAGCTCCCCCTCAGGGGGCCAGCCCCAGCATTTT. Its protein product is CASSPSGGQPQHF.

The chain uses TRBV10-3 and TRBJ2-3; TRBD1 is a possible D gene (6 bases). V dropped 11 bases and J dropped 0 bases, with 15 bases sitting between them. CDR1 ENHRY and CDR2 SYGVKD come from the germline V gene. The CDR3 loop spans 14 amino acids. CDR3 residues: CASRSQGSTDTQYF. The CDR3 nucleotides read TGTGCCTCTAGATCACAGGGTAGCACAGATACGCAGTATTTT.

The V and J genes are TRBV6-1 and TRBJ1-4, with 7 nucleotides matching TRBD1. CDR1 and CDR2 from the germline V gene are MNHNS and SASEGT. This CDR3 is built from 15 residues. Germline trimming cut 5 bases from V and 8 bases from J; bases unmatched to any gene: 11. The CDR3 loop is CASSTPGQTREKLFF. In DNA form, the CDR3 reads TGTGCCAGCAGTACACCGGGACAGACAAGGGAAAAACTGTTTTTT.

This rearrangement joins TRBV11-1 to TRBJ2-3; maybe TRBD2 (5 bases). Germline loops: CDR1 SGHAT, CDR2 FQDESV (reference sequence). Deletions cut 8 bases from V and 2 bases from J, with 14 bases between. This CDR3 has 14 residues. The CDR3 sequence is CASRARAHTDTQYF. CDR3 coding DNA: TGTGCCAGCCGGGCGAGGGCACACACAGATACGCAGTATTTT.

V gene TRBV6-1 combines with J gene TRBJ2-5; the D is unclear. CDR1 and CDR2 from the germline V gene are MNHNS and SASEGT. This CDR3 has 12 residues. The ends were cut back, 4 bases at V and 5 bases at J, with 8 bases in the middle. CDR3 region: CASSVTVETQYF. The CDR3 bases are TGTGCCAGCAGTGTTACCGTGGAGACCCAGTACTTC.

There are a few counts of this clone. The V and J genes are TRBV7-9 and TRBJ1-5; no firm D call. CDR3 size: 16 residues. The V end lost 1 base, the J end lost 3 bases, and 13 bases lay between the germline ends. Germline V gene data show CDR1 as SEHNR and CDR2 as FQNEAQ (reference sequence). The CDR3 coding sequence is TGTGCCAGCAGCTTAGGGTTTGGGTATCCCAATCAGCCCCAGCATTTT. It encodes CASSLGFGYPNQPQHF.

The chain carries TRBV2 and TRBJ1-6; maybe TRBD1 (5 bases). CDR1 is SNHLY and CDR2 is FYNNEI in the germline V gene. Deletions cut 3 bases from V and 9 bases from J, with 12 bases between. This CDR3 spans 14 amino acids. The CDR3 spells CASSDRDFLSPLHF. CDR3 nucleotide sequence: TGTGCCAGCAGTGACAGGGACTTTCTTTCACCCCTCCACTTT. The whole variable domain, filled in from reference TRBV2 and TRBJ1-6, reads EPEVTQTPSHQVTQMGQEVILRCVPISNHLYFYWYRQILGQKVEFLVSFYNNEISEKSEIFDDQFSVERPDGSNFTLKIRSTKLEDSAMYFCASSDRDFLSPLHFGNGTRLTVT.

As regards this clone: A junction end diverges from the germline sequence, so it may reflect a read error. The V call is TRBV9, the J call TRBJ2-5; TRBD1 might be the D (5 bases). CDR1 SGDLS and CDR2 YYNGEE come from the germline V gene. The CDR3 extends over 14 amino acids. CDR3 nucleotide sequence: TGTGCCAGCAGCGTAGATGGACACCACGAGACCCAGTACTTC. This codes for CASSVDGHHETQYF.

The DNA for the CDR3 is TGTGCCTGGAGTCCAGGCAATGAGCAGTTCTTC. It yields the protein CAWSPGNEQFF. The genes are TRBV30 and TRBJ2-1, with D unclear. Per the germline V gene, CDR1 is GTSNPN and CDR2 is SVGIG (reference sequence). Trimming left V 2 bases short and J 6 bases short, with 5 bases between. The CDR3 is 11 amino acids.

V and J are TRBV6-1 and TRBJ1-2; D not certain. The CDR3 length is 12 residues. Trimming took 5 bases from V and 2 from J, leaving 6 bases between them. Germline CDR1 MNHNS, CDR2 SASEGT. The CDR3 DNA reads as TGTGCCAGCAGTCCGGACAACTATGGCTACACCTTC. This encodes CASSPDNYGYTF.

This chain links TRBV19 with TRBJ2-3, with D possibly being TRBD2 (5 bases). The CDR3 is 17 residues long. Germline lookup yields CDR1 LNHDA and CDR2 SQIVND (reference sequence). Trimming removed 5 bases from V and 0 bases from J, with 18 bases in between. This CDR3 reads CASSSLLRATSTDTQYF. The CDR3 DNA reads TGTGCCAGTAGTTCCCTACTGCGGGCAACTAGCACAGATACGCAGTATTTT.

This rearrangement joins TRBV6-5 to TRBJ2-7; no clear D gene. Germline CDR1 and CDR2: MNHEY and SVGAGI. The CDR3 extends over 11 amino acids. The germline V and J ends were trimmed by 5 bases and 5 bases, with 7 bases remaining between them. The CDR3 sequence: CASSRDNEQYF. The CDR3, as DNA: TGTGCCAGCAGTCGAGATAACGAGCAGTACTTC.

The chain carries TRBV7-8 and TRBJ2-2; unclear D gene. The CDR3 has 15 residues. Trimming left V 5 bases short and J 6 bases short, with 16 bases between. Germline-derived CDR1 and CDR2 are SGHVS and FQNEAQ. The CDR3 is CASSTGSRFSGELFF. CDR3 bases: TGTGCCAGCAGCACCGGGTCCCGTTTTTCCGGGGAGCTGTTTTTT.

The gene calls are TRBV30 and TRBJ1-6, with 7 bases aligning to TRBD1. The CDR3 extends over 16 amino acids. The trim removed 5 bases at V and 4 bases at J, leaving 11 bases unmatched. Germline V gene data show CDR1 as GTSNPN and CDR2 as SVGIG (reference sequence). The CDR3 nucleotides read TGTGCCTGGGAGGCACAGGGGTTTTCTTATAATTCACCCCTCCACTTT. Encoded protein: CAWEAQGFSYNSPLHF.